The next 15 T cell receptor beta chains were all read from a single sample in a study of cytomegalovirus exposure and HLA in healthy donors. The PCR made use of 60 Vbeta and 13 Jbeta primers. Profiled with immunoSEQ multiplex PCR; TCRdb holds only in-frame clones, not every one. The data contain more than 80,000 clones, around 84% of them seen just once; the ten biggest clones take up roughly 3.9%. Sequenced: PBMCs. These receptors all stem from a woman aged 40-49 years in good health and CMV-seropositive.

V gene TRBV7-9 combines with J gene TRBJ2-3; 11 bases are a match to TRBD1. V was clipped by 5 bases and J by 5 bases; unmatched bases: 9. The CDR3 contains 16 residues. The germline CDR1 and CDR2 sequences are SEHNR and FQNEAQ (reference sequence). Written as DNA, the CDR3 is TGTGCCAGCAGCCCGGGGTGGACAGGGGGCAGAGATACGCAGTATTTT. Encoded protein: CASSPGWTGGRDTQYF.

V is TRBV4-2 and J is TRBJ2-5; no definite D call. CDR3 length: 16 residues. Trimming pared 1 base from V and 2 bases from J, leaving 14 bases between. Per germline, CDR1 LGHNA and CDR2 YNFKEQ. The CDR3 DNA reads TGTGCCAGCAGCCAAGTCCTAGAGGCTTCTCAAGAGACCCAGTACTTC. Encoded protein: CASSQVLEASQETQYF.

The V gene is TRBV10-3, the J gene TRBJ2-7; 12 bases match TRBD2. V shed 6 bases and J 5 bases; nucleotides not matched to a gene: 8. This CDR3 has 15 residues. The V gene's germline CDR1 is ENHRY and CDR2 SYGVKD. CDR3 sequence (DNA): TGTGCCATCAGGGGCGGACTAGCGGGAAGAAACGAGCAGTACTTC. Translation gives CAIRGGLAGRNEQYF.

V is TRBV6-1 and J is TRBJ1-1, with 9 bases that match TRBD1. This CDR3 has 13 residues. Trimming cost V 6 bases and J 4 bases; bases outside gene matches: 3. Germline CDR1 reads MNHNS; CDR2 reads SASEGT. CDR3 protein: CASRKTGGTEAFF. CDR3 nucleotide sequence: TGTGCCAGCAGGAAGACAGGGGGCACTGAAGCTTTCTTT.

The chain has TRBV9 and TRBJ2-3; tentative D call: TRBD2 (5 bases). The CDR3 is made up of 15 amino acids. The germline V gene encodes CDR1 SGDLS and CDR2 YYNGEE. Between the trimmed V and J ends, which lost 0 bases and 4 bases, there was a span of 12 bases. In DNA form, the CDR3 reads TGTGCCAGCAGCGTAGAGGGAGCTCGAGCAGATACGCAGTATTTT. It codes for CASSVEGARADTQYF.

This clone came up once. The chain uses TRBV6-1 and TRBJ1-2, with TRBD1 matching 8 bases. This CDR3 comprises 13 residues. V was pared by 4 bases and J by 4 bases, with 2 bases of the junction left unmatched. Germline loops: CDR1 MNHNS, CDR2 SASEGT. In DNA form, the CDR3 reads TGTGCCAGCAGTGTAGGACAGGGCTATGGCTACACCTTC. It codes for CASSVGQGYGYTF.

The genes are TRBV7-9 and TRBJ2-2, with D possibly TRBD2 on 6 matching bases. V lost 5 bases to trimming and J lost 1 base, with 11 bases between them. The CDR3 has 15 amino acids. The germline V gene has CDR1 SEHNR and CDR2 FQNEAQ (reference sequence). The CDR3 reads CASSQPGLNTGELFF. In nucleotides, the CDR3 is TGTGCCAGCAGCCAGCCGGGACTGAACACCGGGGAGCTGTTTTTT.

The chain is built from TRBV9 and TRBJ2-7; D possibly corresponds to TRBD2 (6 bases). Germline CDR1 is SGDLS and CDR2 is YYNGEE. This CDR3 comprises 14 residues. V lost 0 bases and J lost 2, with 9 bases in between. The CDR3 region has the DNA TGTGCCAGCAGCGTAGGGGACTGGGCCTACGAGCAGTACTTC. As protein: CASSVGDWAYEQYF.

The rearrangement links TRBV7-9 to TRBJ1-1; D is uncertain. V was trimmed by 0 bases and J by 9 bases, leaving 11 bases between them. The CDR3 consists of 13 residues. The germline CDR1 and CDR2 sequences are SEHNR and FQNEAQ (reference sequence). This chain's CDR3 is CASSLAGQTKAFF. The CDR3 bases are TGTGCCAGCAGCTTAGCAGGCCAGACTAAAGCTTTCTTT.

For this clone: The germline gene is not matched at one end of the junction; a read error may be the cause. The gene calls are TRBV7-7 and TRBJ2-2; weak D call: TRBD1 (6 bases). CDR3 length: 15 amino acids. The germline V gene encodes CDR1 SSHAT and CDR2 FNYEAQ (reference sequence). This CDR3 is CASSPGQLLTGELFF. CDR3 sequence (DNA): TGTGCTAGCAGCCCAGGACAGCTACTGACCGGGGAGCTGTTTTTT.

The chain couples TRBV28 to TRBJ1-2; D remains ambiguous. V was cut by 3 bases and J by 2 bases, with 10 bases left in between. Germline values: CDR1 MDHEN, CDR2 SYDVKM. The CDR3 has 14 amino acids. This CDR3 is CASSFPGGNYGYTF. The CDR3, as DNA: TGTGCCAGCAGTTTCCCAGGAGGCAACTATGGCTACACCTTC.

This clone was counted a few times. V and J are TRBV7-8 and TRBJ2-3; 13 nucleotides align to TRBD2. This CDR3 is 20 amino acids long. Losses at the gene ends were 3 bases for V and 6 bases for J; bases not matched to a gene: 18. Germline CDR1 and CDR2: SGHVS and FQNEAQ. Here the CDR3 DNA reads TGTGCCAGCAGCTTGGTCCCGGGTCTCGGGACTAGCGGGGCGTCGGATACGCAGTATTTT. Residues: CASSLVPGLGTSGASDTQYF.

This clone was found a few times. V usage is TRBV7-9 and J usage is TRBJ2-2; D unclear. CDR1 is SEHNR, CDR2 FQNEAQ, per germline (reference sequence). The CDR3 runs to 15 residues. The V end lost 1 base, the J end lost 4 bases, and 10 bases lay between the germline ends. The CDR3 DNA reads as TGTGCCAGCAGCTTAGGAGGCACCGGCACCGGGGAGCTGTTTTTT. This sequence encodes CASSLGGTGTGELFF.

DNA for the CDR3: TGTGCCAGCAGCTTGGTGGGAGGAAACGGGGGCGAGCAGTACTTC. Its translation: CASSLVGGNGGEQYF. The chain recombines TRBV5-8 with TRBJ2-7, with D maybe TRBD2 (6 bases). The V gene's germline CDR1 is SGHTS and CDR2 YDEGEE. The CDR3 is 15 amino acids. Trimming shortened V by 0 bases and J by 6 bases, and 16 bases separated the two germline ends. Full variable domain (remainder filled in from reference TRBV5-8 and TRBJ2-7): EAGVTQSPTHLIKTRGQQATLRCSPISGHTSVYWYQQALGLGLQFLLWYDEGEERNRGNFPPRFSGRQFPNYSSELNVNALELEDSALYLCASSLVGGNGGEQYFGPGTRLTVT.

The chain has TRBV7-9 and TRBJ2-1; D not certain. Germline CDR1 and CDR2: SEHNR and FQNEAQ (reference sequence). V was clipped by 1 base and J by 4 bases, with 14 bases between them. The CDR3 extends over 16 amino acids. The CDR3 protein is CASSLDLGTWYNEQFF. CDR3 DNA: TGTGCCAGCAGCTTAGATCTAGGTACGTGGTACAATGAGCAGTTCTTC.